These 15 T cell receptor beta chains share one sample of origin, sequenced in a study of blood T cell repertoires in COVID-19. The repertoire was sequenced with immunoSEQ multiplex PCR; TCRdb's copy has only in-frame clones and lacks some. Found here are almost 200,000 clones, 85% of them singletons; the top ten hold roughly 0.91%. Sequenced input: peripheral blood. These receptor sequences come from a man between 60 and 70 years old with COVID-19, enrolled during active disease.

The rearrangement joins TRBV9 to TRBJ2-1; no firm D call. CDR3 length equals 14 residues. CDR1 is SGDLS, CDR2 YYNGEE, per germline. Trimming cost V 4 bases and J 0 bases, with 8 bases left between them. The CDR3 protein is CASSMQLSYNEQFF. CDR3 coding DNA: TGTGCCAGCAGCATGCAACTCTCCTACAATGAGCAGTTCTTC.

This clone has only one observation. This same CDR3 is encoded by further DNA sequences in the sample. The chain uses TRBV7-9 and TRBJ1-2, with D possibly TRBD1 on 5 matching bases. Trimming cost V 11 bases and J 5 bases, with 21 bases left between them. This CDR3 contains 14 residues. Germline lookup yields CDR1 SEHNR and CDR2 FQNEAQ (reference sequence). Written as DNA, the CDR3 is TGTGCCGGTGGGGCGGAGGGAAAACATTATGGCTACACCTTC. Its translation: CAGGAEGKHYGYTF.

This rearrangement joins TRBV20-1 to TRBJ1-2, with D unclear. Germline values: CDR1 DFQATT, CDR2 SNEGSKA (reference sequence). The V gene lost 3 bases and the J gene lost 3 bases, with 14 bases spanning the gap. The CDR3 spans 14 residues. Here the CDR3 DNA reads TGCAGTGCTAGTCAGTCGGGATTCCACTATGGCTACACCTTC. Protein sequence: CSASQSGFHYGYTF.

The chain couples TRBV7-9 to TRBJ2-3, with a weak D call TRBD2 (6 bases). The germline V and J ends were trimmed by 6 bases and 0 bases, with 13 bases remaining between them. Germline CDR1 and CDR2: SEHNR and FQNEAQ (reference sequence). This CDR3 is built from 15 residues. The CDR3: CASSLEGTSTDTQYF. CDR3 in DNA: TGTGCCAGCAGTCTAGAGGGGACTAGCACAGATACGCAGTATTTT.

In its sample, this clone was seen once. The chain is built from TRBV6-6 and TRBJ1-1; D may be TRBD1 (6 bases). This CDR3 region has 13 residues. CDR1 and CDR2 (germline): MNHNY, SVGAGI (reference sequence). Trimming shortened V by 2 bases and J by 4 bases, and 8 bases separated the two germline ends. The CDR3 nucleotides are TGTGCCAGCAGTTACCGGGGGGCCACTGAAGCTTTCTTT. It encodes CASSYRGATEAFF.

This CDR3 is CASSGGTPRSGYTF. The CDR3 DNA is TGTGCCAGCAGCGGCGGGACTCCCCGCTCTGGCTACACCTTC. V gene TRBV5-5 combines with J gene TRBJ1-2; tentative D call: TRBD1 (5 bases). CDR1 is SGHKS and CDR2 is YYEKEE in the germline V gene (reference sequence). This CDR3 region has 14 residues. V gave up 4 bases and J gave up 7 bases, with 17 bases separating them.

The chain links TRBV5-6 to TRBJ1-1, with D perhaps TRBD1 (6 bases). CDR3 length: 15 residues. The germline CDR1 and CDR2 sequences are SGHDT and YYEEEE. Trimming removed 2 bases at V and 4 bases at J, with 15 bases between. The CDR3 sequence is CASSFPRGGRTEAFF. The CDR3 DNA reads TGTGCCAGCAGCTTTCCCCGGGGGGGGCGCACTGAAGCTTTCTTT.

The chain uses TRBV3-1 (or the pseudogene TRBV3-2) and TRBJ1-6, with 7 bases aligning to TRBD1. The germline CDR1 and CDR2 sequences are LGHDT and YNNKEL (reference sequence). The ends lost 6 bases at V and 7 bases at J; junction bases unmatched: 6. The CDR3 runs 14 residues. CDR3 amino acids: CASRPGQKNSPLHF. The CDR3 DNA sequence: TGTGCCAGCAGACCGGGACAGAAAAATTCACCCCTCCACTTT.

The J gene is TRBJ1-1, the V gene TRBV5-1; TRBD1 aligns across 7 bases. The CDR3 consists of 15 residues. Germline lookup yields CDR1 SGHRS and CDR2 YFSETQ. V lost 4 bases, J lost 1 base, and 7 bases stayed unmatched. The CDR3 loop reads CASSLGDSANTEAFF. CDR3 coding DNA: TGCGCCAGCAGCCTGGGGGACAGCGCGAACACTGAAGCTTTCTTT.

The chain combines TRBV7-2 with TRBJ1-4, with 7 bases lining up with TRBD1. J lost 4 bases, V lost 3 bases, and 5 bases had no gene match. The CDR3 is 15 amino acids. Germline CDR1 is SGHTA and CDR2 is FQGNSA. The CDR3 nucleotides are TGTGCCAGCAGCTTCGACAGGGCTATTAATGAAAAACTGTTTTTT. Residues: CASSFDRAINEKLFF. The full variable domain, in which reference TRBV7-2 and TRBJ1-4 provide the parts outside the CDR3, is GAGVSQSPSNKVTEKGKDVELRCDPISGHTALYWYRQSLGQGLEFLIYFQGNSAPDKSGLPSDRFSAERTGGSVSTLTIQRTQQEDSAVYLCASSFDRAINEKLFFGSGTQLSVL.

This clone was detected once. The chain combines TRBV30 with TRBJ1-1, with 7 positions matching TRBD1. The V gene end was trimmed by 1 base and the J gene end by 8 bases; junction bases not matched to a gene: 1. This CDR3 comprises 11 residues. Germline CDR1 GTSNPN, CDR2 SVGIG (reference sequence). CDR3 protein: CAWSGQGEAFF. In DNA, the CDR3 is TGTGCCTGGAGTGGACAGGGAGAAGCTTTCTTT.

This clone is a singleton in its sample. The chain is built from TRBV2 and TRBJ2-3; 9 bases fit TRBD2. The CDR3 is 13 residues long. Germline lookup yields CDR1 SNHLY and CDR2 FYNNEI. V was pared by 7 bases and J by 6 bases, with 5 bases of the junction left unmatched. CDR3 sequence: CASIGTSRDTQYF. In nucleotides, the CDR3 is TGTGCCAGCATCGGGACTAGCAGGGATACGCAGTATTTT.

To note about this clone: Other DNA variants within this sample encode the same CDR3. J is TRBJ1-2 and V is TRBV18, with 10 bases aligning to TRBD1. The germline CDR1 and CDR2 sequences are KGHSH and LQKENI. This CDR3 contains 15 residues. V lost 1 base, J lost 4 bases, and 3 bases stayed unmatched. The CDR3 DNA is TGTGCCAGCTCACCACAGGGACAGGGGTCCTATGGCTACACCTTC. It yields the protein CASSPQGQGSYGYTF. Looking up the rest from reference TRBV18 and TRBJ1-2 gives the full variable domain: NAGVMQNPRHLVRRRGQEARLRCSPMKGHSHVYWYRQLPEEGLKFMVYLQKENIIDESGMPKERFSAEFPKEGPSILRIQQVVRGDSAAYFCASSPQGQGSYGYTFGSGTRLTVV.

The chain recombines TRBV7-8 with TRBJ1-2, with a possible D match to TRBD1 (6 bases). V was shortened by 3 bases and J by 6 bases, with 11 bases between the two germline ends. The germline CDR1 and CDR2 sequences are SGHVS and FQNEAQ. The CDR3 has 13 residues. DNA for the CDR3: TGTGCCAGCAGCTTGGACAGAGAGGATGGCTACACCTTC. It codes for CASSLDREDGYTF. The full variable domain, rest sourced from reference TRBV7-8 and TRBJ1-2, is GAGVSQSPRYKVAKRGQDVALRCDPISGHVSLFWYQQALGQGPEFLTYFQNEAQLDKSGLPSDRFFAERPEGSVSTLKIQRTQQEDSAVYLCASSLDREDGYTFGSGTRLTVV.

The chain recombines TRBV19 with TRBJ1-5; 10 nucleotides line up with TRBD1. Germline V gives CDR1 LNHDA, CDR2 SQIVND (reference sequence). The J segment lost 3 bases and the V segment lost 6 bases, leaving 8 bases of the junction unmatched. The length of the CDR3 is 16 residues. Here the CDR3 reads CASSPRTGGANQPQHF. DNA of the CDR3: TGTGCCAGTAGCCCGAGGACAGGGGGGGCCAATCAGCCCCAGCATTTT.